This record looks at one T cell receptor beta chain sequence and its context. Its antigen is not identified. This entry comes from a study of follicular helper T cells after annual influenza vaccination. This table comes from immunoSEQ multiplex PCR, and its TCRdb copy is limited to in-frame clones, with some not included. This sample yields over a thousand clones, of which about nine tenths are seen a single time; approximately 3.7% belongs to the top ten. Study observations and caveats: ICOS+CD38+ cTfh clonality tracked population frequency, and its change tracked circulating plasmablast change. Successive annual vaccinations recalled a recurrent oligoclonal ICOS+CD38+ cTfh response with influenza-specific clonotypes.

The CDR3 covers 16 residues. CDR1 and CDR2 from the germline V gene are LGHNA and YNFKEQ. V trimming: 3 bases; J trimming: 6 bases; junction bases outside the gene matches: 10. Time point of the sample: 2015-2016 season, 7 days after influenza vaccination. Cells are cTfh (non-naive CD4+CXCR5+PD-1+), split by ICOS and CD38 into double-positive or double-negative. The source of this sequence is an adult who received the influenza vaccine. The chain carries TRBV4-2 and TRBJ1-2; the match to TRBD1 covers 10 bases. The material was CXCR5+ CD38- circulating T follicular helper cells from blood, obtained 7 days after influenza vaccination. The subset denotes: circulating Tfh, non-naive CD4+CXCR5+PD-1+ (ICOS+CD38+ or ICOS-CD38-). This CDR3 is CASSQGLGQGRDGYTF. CDR3 coding DNA: TGTGCCAGCAGCCAGGGCTTGGGACAGGGGAGAGATGGCTACACCTTC.